Listed below are T cell receptor beta chains from one sample, sequenced in a study of CD8+CD57+ T cells in acquired aplastic anemia. TCRdb re-called the reads through MiXCR, storing one row per CDR3 protein. The sample records about 160,000 distinct CDR3 sequences, just under 45% being singletons. The sequenced material came from sorted CD4+, CD8+, or CD8+CD57+ T cells (not recorded which) from PBMCs. These receptors came from a human donor in good health. Both conserved end residues are part of each CDR3.

v_call	cdr3_length	j_call	cdr3_aa
TRBV20-1	13	TRBJ1-6	CSASQDRVSPLHF
TRBV20-1	15	TRBJ2-5	CSASPRGALQETQYF
TRBV5-5	15	TRBJ1-2	CASSLGGSSNYGYTF
TRBV25-1	12	TRBJ2-3	CASMRGADTQYF
TRBV5-4	12	TRBJ1-1	CAGRYGNTEAFF
TRBV7-9	12	TRBJ2-3	CASSADTDTQYF
TRBV19	15	TRBJ2-1	CASSIVFGRAGEQFF
TRBV7-2	17	TRBJ2-3	CASSPQGLAGGKDTQYF
TRBV7-9	14	TRBJ1-1	CASRRAGGAAEAFF
TRBV9	12	TRBJ2-2	CASTPRTGELFF
TRBV5-5	15	TRBJ1-6	CASSSGDRRNSPLHF
TRBV4-1	17	TRBJ1-6	CASSPLSHDSYNSPLHF
TRBV6-1	16	TRBJ2-7	CASSTSGGRTSYEQYF
TRBV6-1	14	TRBJ1-5	CASSAQTSNQPQHF
TRBV6-1	13	TRBJ1-1	CASSTGQDREAFF
TRBV27	13	TRBJ2-3	CASSLTRLDTQYF
TRBV19	14	TRBJ2-7	CASSHPGTTYEQYF
TRBV10-3	15	TRBJ2-5	CAMLDRTGLKETQYF
TRBV24-1	13	TRBJ2-2	CATSRTQTGELFF
TRBV6-1	15	TRBJ1-2	CASTPEGPRGYGYTF
TRBV7-8	15	TRBJ2-2	CASSQGTGLTGELFF
TRBV24-1	13	TRBJ2-3	CATSDRGTDTQYF
TRBV10-3	16	TRBJ2-5	CAISGPPRQGIETQYF
TRBV20-1	19	TRBJ2-6	CSASYMGAGLVSGANVLTF
TRBV19	15	TRBJ2-1	CASRQGPSSYNEQFF
TRBV12-3/TRBV12-4	11	TRBJ2-7	CASSLGYEQYF
TRBV24-1	12	TRBJ1-5	CATSLGIQPQHF
TRBV20-1	13	TRBJ1-2	CSAGGSINYGYTF
TRBV15	14	TRBJ2-3	CATSRGEGTDTQYF
TRBV10-3	16	TRBJ2-2	CAISTPGQGGTGELFF
TRBV6-2/TRBV6-3	14	TRBJ1-2	CASGVQGANYGYTF
TRBV20-1	14	TRBJ2-7	CSAKKGLAGVVQYF
TRBV20-1	13	TRBJ2-5	CSIQTGPQETQYF
TRBV11-2	16	TRBJ2-3	CASSSRRGPGPDTQYF
TRBV10-2	14	TRBJ2-7	CASKGAGTSYEQYF
TRBV7-8	16	TRBJ1-5	CASSSEGAHSNQPQHF
TRBV15	16	TRBJ2-3	CATSRVSWDREDTQYF
TRBV25-1	11	TRBJ1-1	CASREDAEAFF
TRBV7-9	12	TRBJ1-1	CASSLGEGGAFF
TRBV7-3	15	TRBJ2-7	CASSQLALLTYEQYF
TRBV19	13	TRBJ1-5	CASSRGHDQPQHF
TRBV19	14	TRBJ1-5	CASRWGGAGQPHHF